The present TCR beta chain was sequenced within a study of identical twins (dated by TCRdb to 2016 to 2017). A note on the overall study: TCR alpha and beta repertoires from monozygotic twins, unrelated adults of various ages and cord blood were deep-sequenced to test whether fetal clonotypes persist. Replicate twin experiments were performed at different times using different library preparation protocols to rule out contamination.

Results and caveats for the whole study, not just this receptor: Abundant cord blood beta clonotypes carried fewer insertions; young adult naive repertoires showed a weaker similar trend, while memory repertoires showed none. In monozygotic twins, out-of-frame TCR alpha sharing was systematically underestimated by recombination models, although the models agreed with sharing between unrelated individuals. A weaker excess of twin sharing was found in beta out-of-frame sequences because the signal-to-noise ratio was lowered by fewer shared sequences. Invariant T cells such as MAIT and iNKT could partly confound zero-insertion analyses, although diverse VJ usage argued against such confounding for most clonotypes. Because the same donors could not be followed over many years, conclusions were based on cross-sectional statistical analysis. Out-of-frame TCR alpha sequences shared between twins showed an excess of low generation-probability sequences compared with coincidental sharing between unrelated individuals.

On this clonotype: It lacks a known antigen. No base qualities exist here, and no much larger clone lies one base off it.

The library was obtained by 5' RACE. The instrument given in TCRdb is Illumina HiSeq 2000. Template switching added a universal primer binding site, and the final cDNA carried a unique molecular identifier that allowed TCR cDNA molecules to be counted accurately. First-strand cDNA for TCR alpha and beta chains was synthesized from specific primers in the conserved constant-segment region. To control for contamination, every cDNA library was double barcoded, receiving both a SMART-Mk sample barcode and Illumina barcodes. TruSeq adapter sequences along with Illumina sample barcodes were introduced in two successive PCR steps. Sequencing of the TCR alpha and beta cDNA libraries was done on the Illumina HiSeq platform using custom primers. Under the source paper's analysis protocol: Unique molecular identifiers were extracted from raw reads with MiGEC, and CDR3 positions were determined with MiXCR. Recombination models were inferred per individual with the repgenHMM and IGoR tools using an EM algorithm. Shared clonotype analysis was performed with the tcR package in R, normalizing sharing by the product of cloneset sizes. To study raw recombination free of thymic and clonal selection effects, out-of-frame nonproductive sequences were analyzed. In-frame beta chains were kept once TCRdb had trimmed the public reads at Q25 with fastp and called clones with MiXCR. Each CDR3 protein gets just one entry, which takes the most common genes and DNA from the rows behind it. It is TCRdb's table, rather than the study itself, that gives the V and J calls and clone size. For this sample there are more than 1.5 million distinct CDR3 sequences; about 30% appear just once. Jointly, the top ten make up roughly 0.3% of the sample.

Every donor was a healthy Caucasian. The V and J ends are trimmed by 1 base and 3 bases, leaving 15 bases between them. Inclusive of the bounding cysteine and phenylalanine, the CDR3 is 16 residues long. Kept here is only the CDR3 DNA, which spans 48 bases and is read in frame from base 1. CDR1 and CDR2 were assigned from the germline V gene (reference sequence) as DFQATT and SNEGSKA. This TCR was sampled from a newborn girl in good health. The sequence joins TRBV20-1 to TRBJ2-2, with no D gene named confidently. Sequencing was done on a sample of cord blood. CDR3 reads: CSARGLPGPDTGELFF. The DNA sequence reads TGCAGTGCTAGAGGTCTTCCGGGCCCCGACACCGGGGAGCTGTTTTTT.